The T cell receptor (beta chain) described here comes from a study of early T cells in non-severe SARS-CoV-2 infection. Unique molecular identifiers tagged individual cDNA molecules. One entry per CDR3 protein results from TCRdb running MiXCR on the 5' RACE reads. The sample shows tens of thousands of distinct CDR3 sequences, around a tenth of them seen only once. Germline CDR1 reads SGHAT; CDR2 reads FQNNGV. This CDR3 is 14 amino acids long. Trimming removed 3 bases at V and 1 base at J, with 9 bases between. This clonotype has ten or more counts. Its antigen is currently unknown. Overall study findings and caveats: Using VDJdb, the matching emphasized anti-spike CD8 responses while missing private and CD4 specificities.

Sequenced input: whole blood. The chain joins TRBV11-2 to TRBJ2-5, with D possibly being TRBD1 (6 bases). The TCR sequence derives from an adult who was a healthcare worker with PCR-confirmed SARS-CoV-2 infection or an uninfected control (not recorded which). The CDR3 sequence is CASSFGQLQETQYF. As DNA, the CDR3 is TGTGCCAGCAGCTTCGGACAGCTCCAAGAGACCCAGTACTTC. The full variable domain, with the rest looked up from reference TRBV11-2 and TRBJ2-5, is EAGVAQSPRYKIIEKRQSVAFWCNPISGHATLYWYQQILGQGPKLLIQFQNNGVVDDSQLPKDRFSAERLKGVDSTLKIQPAKLEDSAVYLCASSFGQLQETQYFGPGTRLLVL.